The subject of this entry is one T cell receptor (beta chain). The antigen is unknown. The data belong to a study of monozygotic twins with inflammatory bowel disease. Germline V lookup: CDR1 MDHEN, CDR2 SYDVKM. CDR3 length: 11 residues. Whole-study results and caveats: Especially with disease activity, IBD patients shared fewer clonotypes with others than healthy twins did.

TCRdb reprocessed the 5' RACE reads and reports one entry per CDR3 protein, with no DNA. Here the sample table reports more than 120,000 distinct CDR3 sequences. This chain connects TRBV28 to TRBJ2-5; checking the TCRdb D call of TRBD1 is not possible without DNA. Sequencing used blood. The sequence came from a human donor with ulcerative colitis or Crohn's disease, or a healthy co-twin of an affected twin (not recorded which). The CDR3 sequence: CARTPGWAQYF.